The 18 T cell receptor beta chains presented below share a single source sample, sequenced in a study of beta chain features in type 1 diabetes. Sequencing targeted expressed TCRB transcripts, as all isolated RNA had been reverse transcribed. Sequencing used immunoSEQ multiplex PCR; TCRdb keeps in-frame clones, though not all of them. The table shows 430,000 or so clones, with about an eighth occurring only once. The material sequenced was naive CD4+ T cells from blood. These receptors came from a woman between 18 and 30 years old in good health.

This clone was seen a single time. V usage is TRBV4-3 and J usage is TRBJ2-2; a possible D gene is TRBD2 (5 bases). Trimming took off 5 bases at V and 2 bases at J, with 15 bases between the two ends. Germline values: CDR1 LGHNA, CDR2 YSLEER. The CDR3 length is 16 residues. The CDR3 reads CASSYVLEGNTGELFF. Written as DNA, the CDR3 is TGCGCCAGCAGCTATGTACTCGAGGGAAACACCGGGGAGCTGTTTTTT.

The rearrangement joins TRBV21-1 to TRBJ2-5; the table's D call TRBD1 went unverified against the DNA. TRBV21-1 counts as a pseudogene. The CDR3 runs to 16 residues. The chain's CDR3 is CASGDRGRVCQETQYF. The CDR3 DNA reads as TGTGCCAGCGGGGACAGGGGGCGAGTTTGTCAAGAGACCCAGTACTTC.

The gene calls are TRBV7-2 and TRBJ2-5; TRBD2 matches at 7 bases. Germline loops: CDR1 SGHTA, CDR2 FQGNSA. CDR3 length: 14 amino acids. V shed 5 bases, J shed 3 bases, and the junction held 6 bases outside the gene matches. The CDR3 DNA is TGTGCCAGCAGCCTCAGCGGGGCCAAAGAGACCCAGTACTTC. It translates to CASSLSGAKETQYF.

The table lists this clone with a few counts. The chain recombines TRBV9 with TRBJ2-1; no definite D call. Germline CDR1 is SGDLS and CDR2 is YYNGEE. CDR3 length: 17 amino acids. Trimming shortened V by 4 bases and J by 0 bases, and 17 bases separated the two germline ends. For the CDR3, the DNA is TGTGCCAGCAGCCCCCGGGTAGCCGTTAGCTCCTACAATGAGCAGTTCTTC. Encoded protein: CASSPRVAVSSYNEQFF. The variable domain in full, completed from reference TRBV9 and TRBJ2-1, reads DSGVTQTPKHLITATGQRVTLRCSPRSGDLSVYWYQQSLDQGLQFLIQYYNGEERAKGNILERFSAQQFPDLHSELNLSSLELGDSALYFCASSPRVAVSSYNEQFFGPGTRLTVL.

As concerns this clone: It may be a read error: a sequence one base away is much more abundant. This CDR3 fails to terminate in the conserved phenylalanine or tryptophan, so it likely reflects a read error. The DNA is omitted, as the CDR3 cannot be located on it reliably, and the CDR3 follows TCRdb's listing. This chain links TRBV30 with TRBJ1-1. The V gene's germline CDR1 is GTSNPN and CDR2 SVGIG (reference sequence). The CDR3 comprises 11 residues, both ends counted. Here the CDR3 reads CAWNRGQADFL.

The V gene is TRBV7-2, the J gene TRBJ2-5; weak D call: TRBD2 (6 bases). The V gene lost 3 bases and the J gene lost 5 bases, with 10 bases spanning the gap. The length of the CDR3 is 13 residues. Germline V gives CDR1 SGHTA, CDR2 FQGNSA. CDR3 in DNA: TGTGCCAGCAGCTTTACTAGCAGGGAGACCCAGTACTTC. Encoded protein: CASSFTSRETQYF.

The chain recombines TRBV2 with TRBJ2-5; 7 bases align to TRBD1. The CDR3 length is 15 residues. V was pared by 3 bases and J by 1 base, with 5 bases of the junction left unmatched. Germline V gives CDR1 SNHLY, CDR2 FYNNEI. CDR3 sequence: CASSETGLPQETQYF. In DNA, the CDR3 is TGTGCCAGCAGTGAGACAGGGCTACCCCAAGAGACCCAGTACTTC.

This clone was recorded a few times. CDR3 in DNA: TGTGCCAGCAGCTCCCCCACAATCGGTCTTAGCACAGATACGCAGTATTTT. As protein: CASSSPTIGLSTDTQYF. The chain is built from TRBV7-9 and TRBJ2-3; D ambiguous. The germline V gene encodes CDR1 SEHNR and CDR2 FQNEAQ (reference sequence). The germline V and J ends were trimmed by 4 bases and 0 bases, with 17 bases remaining between them. This CDR3 spans 17 amino acids.

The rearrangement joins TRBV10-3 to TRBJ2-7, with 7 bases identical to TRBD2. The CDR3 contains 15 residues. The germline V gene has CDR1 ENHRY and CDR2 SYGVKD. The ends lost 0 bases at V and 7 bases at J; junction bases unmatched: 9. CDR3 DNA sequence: TGTGCCATCAGTGAGTCGAAGGCGGGAGCAAAAGAGCAGTACTTC. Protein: CAISESKAGAKEQYF.

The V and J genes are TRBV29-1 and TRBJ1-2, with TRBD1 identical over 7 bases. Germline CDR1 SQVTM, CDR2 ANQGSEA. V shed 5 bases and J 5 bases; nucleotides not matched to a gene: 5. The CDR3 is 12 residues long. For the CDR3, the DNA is TGCAGCGTTTCGGACAGGACATATGGCTACACCTTC. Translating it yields CSVSDRTYGYTF. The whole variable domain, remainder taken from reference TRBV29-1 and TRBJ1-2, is SAVISQKPSRDICQRGTSLTIQCQVDSQVTMMFWYRQQPGQSLTLIATANQGSEATYESGFVIDKFPISRPNLTFSTLTVSNMSPEDSSIYLCSVSDRTYGYTFGSGTRLTVV.

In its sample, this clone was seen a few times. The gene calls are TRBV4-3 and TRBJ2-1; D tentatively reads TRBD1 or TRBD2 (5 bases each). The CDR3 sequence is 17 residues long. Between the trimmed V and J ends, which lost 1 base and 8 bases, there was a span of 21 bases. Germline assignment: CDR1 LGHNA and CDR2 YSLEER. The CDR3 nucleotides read TGCGCCAGCAGCCAAGGGGACGATATTTACTACCGTGATGAGCAGTTCTTC. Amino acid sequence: CASSQGDDIYYRDEQFF.

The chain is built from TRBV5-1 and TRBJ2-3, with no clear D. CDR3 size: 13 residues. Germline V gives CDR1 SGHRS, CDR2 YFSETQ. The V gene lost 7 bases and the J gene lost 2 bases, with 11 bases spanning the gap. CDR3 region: CASGLMDTDTQYF. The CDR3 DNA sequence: TGCGCCAGCGGGCTTATGGACACAGATACGCAGTATTTT.

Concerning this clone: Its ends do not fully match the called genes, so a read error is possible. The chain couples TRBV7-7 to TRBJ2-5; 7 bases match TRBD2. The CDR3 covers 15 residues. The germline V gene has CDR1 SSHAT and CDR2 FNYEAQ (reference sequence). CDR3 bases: TGTGCTAGCAGCTTAGTGGGAGGGGTCGGCGAGACCCAGTACTTC. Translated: CASSLVGGVGETQYF.

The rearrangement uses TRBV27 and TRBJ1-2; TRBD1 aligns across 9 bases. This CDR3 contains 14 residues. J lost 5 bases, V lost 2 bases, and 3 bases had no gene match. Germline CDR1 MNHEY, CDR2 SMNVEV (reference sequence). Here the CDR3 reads CASSLNGQGYGYTF. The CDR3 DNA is TGTGCCAGCAGTTTAAACGGACAGGGGTATGGCTACACCTTC.

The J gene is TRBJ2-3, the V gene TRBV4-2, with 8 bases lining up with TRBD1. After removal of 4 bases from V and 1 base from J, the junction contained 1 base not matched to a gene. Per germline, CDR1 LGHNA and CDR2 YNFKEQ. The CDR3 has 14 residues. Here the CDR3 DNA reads TGTGCCAGCAGCCTGGACAGGGGCACAGATACGCAGTATTTT. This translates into CASSLDRGTDTQYF.

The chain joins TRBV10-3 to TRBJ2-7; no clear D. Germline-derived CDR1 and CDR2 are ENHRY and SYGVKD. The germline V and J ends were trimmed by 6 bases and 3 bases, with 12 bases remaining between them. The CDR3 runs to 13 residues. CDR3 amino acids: CAISPGVNYEQYV. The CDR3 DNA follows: TGTGCCATCAGCCCCGGAGTTAACTACGAGCAGTACGTC.

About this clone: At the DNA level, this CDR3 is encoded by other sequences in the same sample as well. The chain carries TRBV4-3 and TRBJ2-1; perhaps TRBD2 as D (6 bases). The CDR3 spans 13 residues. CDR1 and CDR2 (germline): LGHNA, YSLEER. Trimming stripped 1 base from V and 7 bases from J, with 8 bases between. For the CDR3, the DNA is TGCGCCAGCAGCCAAGCTGGGGGGAATGAGCAGTTCTTC. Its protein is CASSQAGGNEQFF.

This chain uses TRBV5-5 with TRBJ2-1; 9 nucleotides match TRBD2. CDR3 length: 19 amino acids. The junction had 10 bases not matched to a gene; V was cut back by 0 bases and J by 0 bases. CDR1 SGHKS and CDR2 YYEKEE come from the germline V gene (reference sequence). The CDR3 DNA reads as TGTGCCAGCAGCTTGGTTCGGGCTAGCGGGACCAGCTCCTACAATGAGCAGTTCTTC. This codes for CASSLVRASGTSSYNEQFF.